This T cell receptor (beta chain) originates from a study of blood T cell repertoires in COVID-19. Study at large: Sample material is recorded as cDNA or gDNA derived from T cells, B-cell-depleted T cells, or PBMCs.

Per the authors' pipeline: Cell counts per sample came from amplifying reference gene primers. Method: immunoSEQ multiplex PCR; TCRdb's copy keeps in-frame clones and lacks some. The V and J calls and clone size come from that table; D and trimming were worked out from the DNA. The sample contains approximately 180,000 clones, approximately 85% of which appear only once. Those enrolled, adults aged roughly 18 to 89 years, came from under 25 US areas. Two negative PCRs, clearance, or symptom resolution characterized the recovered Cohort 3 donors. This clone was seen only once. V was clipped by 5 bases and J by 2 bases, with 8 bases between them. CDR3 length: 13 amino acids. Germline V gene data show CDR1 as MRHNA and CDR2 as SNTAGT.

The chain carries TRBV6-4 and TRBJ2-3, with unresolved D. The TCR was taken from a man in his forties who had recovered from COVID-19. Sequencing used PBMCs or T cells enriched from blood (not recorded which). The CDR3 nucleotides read TGTGCCAGCAGTACATCCCTCACAGATACGCAGTATTTT. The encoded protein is CASSTSLTDTQYF.